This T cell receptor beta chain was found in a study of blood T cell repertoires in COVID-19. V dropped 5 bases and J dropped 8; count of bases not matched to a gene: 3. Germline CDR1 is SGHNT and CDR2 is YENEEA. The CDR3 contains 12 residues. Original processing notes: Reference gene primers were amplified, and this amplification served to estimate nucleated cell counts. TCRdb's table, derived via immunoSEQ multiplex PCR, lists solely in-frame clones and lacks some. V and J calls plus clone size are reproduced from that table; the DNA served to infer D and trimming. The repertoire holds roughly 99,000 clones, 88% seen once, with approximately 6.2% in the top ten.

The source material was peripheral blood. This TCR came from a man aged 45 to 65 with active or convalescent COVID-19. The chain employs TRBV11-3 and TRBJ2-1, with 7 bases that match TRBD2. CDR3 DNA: TGTGCCAGCAGCGGGAGGGAACATGAGCAGTTCTTC. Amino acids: CASSGREHEQFF. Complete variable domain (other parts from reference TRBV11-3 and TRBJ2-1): EAGVVQSPRYKIIEKKQPVAFWCNPISGHNTLYWYLQNLGQGPELLIRYENEEAVDDSQLPKDRFSAERLKGVDSTLKIQPAELGDSAVYLCASSGREHEQFFGPGTRLTVL.